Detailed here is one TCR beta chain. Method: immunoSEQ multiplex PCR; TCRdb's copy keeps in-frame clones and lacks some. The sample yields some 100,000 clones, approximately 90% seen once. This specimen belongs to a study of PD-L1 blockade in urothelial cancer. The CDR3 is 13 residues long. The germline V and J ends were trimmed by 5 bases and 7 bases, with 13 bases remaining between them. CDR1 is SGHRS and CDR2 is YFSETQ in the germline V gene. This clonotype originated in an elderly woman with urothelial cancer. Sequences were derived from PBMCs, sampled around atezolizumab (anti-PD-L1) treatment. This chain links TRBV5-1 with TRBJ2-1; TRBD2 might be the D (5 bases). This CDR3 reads CASRLATENEQFF. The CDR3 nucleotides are TGCGCCAGCAGGTTAGCGACGGAAAATGAGCAGTTCTTC.